This TCR beta chain was found in a study of neurological immune-mediated disorders. Synthesis of cDNA was accomplished via 5'RACE employing 10-nucleotide random UMIs. TCRdb recomputed calls from the 5' RACE reads with MiXCR, one row per CDR3 protein. The table includes about 53,000 distinct CDR3 sequences, approximately 11% detected once. This clonotype was observed at least ten times. Its specificity is not known. The V end lost 6 bases, the J end lost 2 bases, and 19 bases lay between the germline ends. The germline V gene has CDR1 DFQATT and CDR2 SNEGSKA (reference sequence). The CDR3 covers 15 residues. Study-wide results and caveats: In HTLV-1-associated myelopathy, TCR clonal expansion was greatest, whereas multiple sclerosis had the least, falling below healthy controls. Across subjects, expanded clones had no CDR3 amino acid sequences in common, pointing to private repertoires in all groups.

Time point specified: longitudinal time-point 1 (baseline). The clonotype originates from a woman in her 40s in good health. The rearrangement links TRBV20-1 to TRBJ1-2; maybe TRBD1 (5 bases). The specimen was PBMCs. The CDR3 reads CSAPGVGGSNYGYTF. The DNA for the CDR3 is TGCAGTGCACCGGGGGTCGGGGGGTCCAACTATGGCTACACCTTC.